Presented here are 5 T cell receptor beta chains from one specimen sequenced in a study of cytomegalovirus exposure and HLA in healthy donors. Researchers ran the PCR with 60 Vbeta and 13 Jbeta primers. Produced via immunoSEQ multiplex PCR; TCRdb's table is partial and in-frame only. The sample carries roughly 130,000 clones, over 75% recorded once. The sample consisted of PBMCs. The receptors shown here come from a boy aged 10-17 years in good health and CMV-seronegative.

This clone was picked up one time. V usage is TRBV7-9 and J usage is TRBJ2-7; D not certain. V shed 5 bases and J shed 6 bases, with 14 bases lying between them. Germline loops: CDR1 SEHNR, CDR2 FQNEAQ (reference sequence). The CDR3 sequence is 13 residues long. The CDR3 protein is CASSPPGGLEQYF. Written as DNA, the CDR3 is TGTGCCAGCAGCCCTCCTGGTGGCCTCGAGCAGTACTTC.

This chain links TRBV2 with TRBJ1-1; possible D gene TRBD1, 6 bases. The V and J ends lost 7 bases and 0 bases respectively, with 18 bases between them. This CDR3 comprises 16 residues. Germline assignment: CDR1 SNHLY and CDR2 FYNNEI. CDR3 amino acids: CASTSEGVPLNTEAFF. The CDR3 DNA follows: TGTGCCAGCACTTCCGAGGGGGTCCCGCTGAACACTGAAGCTTTCTTT.

The DNA of the CDR3 is TGTGCCAGCAGGCCATTTGGTCCGGGGATCTCTGGAAACACCATATATTTT. Protein sequence: CASRPFGPGISGNTIYF. The chain links TRBV27 to TRBJ1-3; D call uncertain. V lost 6 bases and J lost 0, with 18 bases in between. Germline CDR1 MNHEY, CDR2 SMNVEV (reference sequence). The CDR3 has 17 amino acids.

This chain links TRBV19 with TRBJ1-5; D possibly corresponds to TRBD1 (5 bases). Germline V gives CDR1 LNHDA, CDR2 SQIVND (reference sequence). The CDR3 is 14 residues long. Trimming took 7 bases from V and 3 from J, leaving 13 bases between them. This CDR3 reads CASKRWGYNQPQHF. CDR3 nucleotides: TGTGCCAGTAAGAGATGGGGCTACAATCAGCCCCAGCATTTT.

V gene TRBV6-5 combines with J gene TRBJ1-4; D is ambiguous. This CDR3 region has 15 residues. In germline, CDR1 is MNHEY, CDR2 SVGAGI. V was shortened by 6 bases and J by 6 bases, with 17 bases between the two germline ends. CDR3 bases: TGTGCCAGCAGGGGCGGGGTGGGCCCCCATGAAAAACTGTTTTTT. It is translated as CASRGGVGPHEKLFF.